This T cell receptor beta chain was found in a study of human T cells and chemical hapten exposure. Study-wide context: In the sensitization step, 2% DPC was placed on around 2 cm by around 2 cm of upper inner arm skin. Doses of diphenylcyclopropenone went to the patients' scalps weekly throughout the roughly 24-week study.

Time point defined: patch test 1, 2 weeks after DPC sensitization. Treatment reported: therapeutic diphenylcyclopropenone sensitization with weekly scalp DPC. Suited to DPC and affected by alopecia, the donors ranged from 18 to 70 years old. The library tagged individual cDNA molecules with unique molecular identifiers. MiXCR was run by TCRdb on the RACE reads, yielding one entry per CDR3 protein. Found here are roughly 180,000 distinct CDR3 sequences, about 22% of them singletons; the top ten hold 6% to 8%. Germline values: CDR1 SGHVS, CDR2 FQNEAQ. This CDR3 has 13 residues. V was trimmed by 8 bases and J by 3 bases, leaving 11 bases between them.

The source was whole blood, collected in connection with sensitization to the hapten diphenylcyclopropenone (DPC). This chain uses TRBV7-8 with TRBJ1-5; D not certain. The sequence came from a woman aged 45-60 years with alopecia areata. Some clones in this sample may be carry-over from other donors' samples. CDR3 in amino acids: CASSPTPNQPQHF. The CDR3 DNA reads TGTGCCAGCTCCCCCACTCCCAATCAGCCCCAGCATTTT. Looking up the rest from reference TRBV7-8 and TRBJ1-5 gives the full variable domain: GAGVSQSPRYKVAKRGQDVALRCDPISGHVSLFWYQQALGQGPEFLTYFQNEAQLDKSGLPSDRFFAERPEGSVSTLKIQRTQQEDSAVYLCASSPTPNQPQHFGDGTRLSIL.